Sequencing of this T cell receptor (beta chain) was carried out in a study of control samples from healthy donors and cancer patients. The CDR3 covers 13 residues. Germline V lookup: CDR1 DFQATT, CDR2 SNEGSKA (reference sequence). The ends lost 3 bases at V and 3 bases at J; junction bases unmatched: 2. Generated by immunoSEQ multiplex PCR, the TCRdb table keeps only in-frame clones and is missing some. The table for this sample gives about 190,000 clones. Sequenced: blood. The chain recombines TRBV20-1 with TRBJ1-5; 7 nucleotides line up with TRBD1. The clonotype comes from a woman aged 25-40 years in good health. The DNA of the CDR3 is TGCAGTGCTAGTGACAGGGTCAATCAGCCCCAGCATTTT. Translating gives CSASDRVNQPQHF.